This T cell receptor beta chain was sequenced for a study of blood T cell repertoires in COVID-19. Study at large: From the United States, Italy and Spain came samples of acute and convalescent COVID-19. T cells, B-cell-depleted T cells, or PBMCs provided the cDNA or gDNA that served as material.

The germline V gene encodes CDR1 DFQATT and CDR2 SNEGSKA (reference sequence). The CDR3 runs to 11 residues. V was cut by 4 bases and J by 4 bases, with 5 bases left in between. Per the study methods: Nucleated cell counts were estimated from reference gene primer amplification. Profiling relied on immunoSEQ multiplex PCR, and the TCRdb table lists in-frame clones only, not all of them. D and trimming were read from the DNA, whereas the V and J calls and clone size are those reported in that table. The top ten clones hold roughly 10% of a sample with about 140,000 clones, roughly 88% of them seen once. This clone appeared once.

This receptor was obtained from a man aged 60 to 69 with active or convalescent COVID-19. The V gene is TRBV20-1, the J gene TRBJ2-1; D gene uncertain. The sample was peripheral blood. CDR3 bases: TGCAGTGCTACCCAATACAATGAGCAGTTCTTC. This sequence encodes CSATQYNEQFF.